This entry lists 5 T cell receptor beta chains sequenced from one sample in a study of cytomegalovirus exposure and HLA in healthy donors. The PCR contained 60 Vbeta and 13 Jbeta primers. Sequencing was performed with immunoSEQ multiplex PCR; in TCRdb, only in-frame clones are kept and a portion is missing. Seen here are roughly 150,000 clones, roughly 84% observed once, and the top ten hold 1.2%. Input material: PBMCs. The receptor source for this set is a boy aged 2 to 10 in good health and CMV-seronegative.

This chain joins TRBV6-6 and TRBJ1-2; 8 nucleotides line up with TRBD1. This CDR3 contains 13 residues. V dropped 6 bases and J dropped 6; count of bases not matched to a gene: 6. Germline CDR1 is MNHNY and CDR2 is SVGAGI (reference sequence). In DNA, the CDR3 is TGTGCCAGCAGCTATCAGGGGGCCGATGGCTACACCTTC. Translating it yields CASSYQGADGYTF.

The chain has TRBV25-1 and TRBJ1-2; TRBD1 is a possible D gene (5 bases). Trimming pared 5 bases from V and 7 bases from J, leaving 14 bases between. The germline CDR1 and CDR2 sequences are MGHDK and SYGVNS. The CDR3 spans 13 residues. This chain's CDR3 is CASSQQVFGGYTF. CDR3 DNA sequence: TGTGCCAGCAGTCAACAGGTTTTCGGTGGCTACACCTTC.

This clone has only a few counts. This chain joins TRBV7-9 and TRBJ1-1; D may be TRBD1 (6 bases). The CDR3 runs 15 residues. V lost 5 bases, J lost 7 bases, and 20 bases lay in between. Germline V gene data show CDR1 as SEHNR and CDR2 as FQNEAQ (reference sequence). The CDR3 here is CASSLLTGKGIEAFF. The DNA of the CDR3 is TGTGCCAGCAGCCTACTTACAGGGAAGGGGATTGAAGCTTTCTTT.

This clone was counted a few times. The chain couples TRBV19 to TRBJ2-5, with D possibly matching TRBD2 (5 bases). This CDR3 comprises 12 residues. V gave up 0 bases and J gave up 10 bases, with 9 bases separating them. Germline CDR1 and CDR2: LNHDA and SQIVND (reference sequence). The CDR3 nucleotides read TGTGCCAGTAGTATAGACGGACTCAGCCAGTACTTC. This gives the protein CASSIDGLSQYF.

This clone has ten or more counts. V and J are TRBV6-6 and TRBJ1-4; perhaps TRBD1 as D (6 bases). The germline V gene encodes CDR1 MNHNY and CDR2 SVGAGI (reference sequence). CDR3 length equals 13 residues. With 2 bases removed from V and 7 bases from J, the gap between germline ends came to 8 bases. The CDR3 region has the DNA TGTGCCAGCAGTTACCAGGGGACTGAAAAACTGTTTTTT. Protein sequence: CASSYQGTEKLFF.